The rows below give T cell receptor beta chains drawn from one sample of a study of OX40 agonist ivuxolimab in advanced cancers. Assay: immunoSEQ multiplex PCR; the TCRdb copy retains only in-frame clones and omits some. In the table there are some 90,000 clones, around 86% of which are singletons. The sequencing here drew on CD4+ or CD8+ T cells sorted from blood, taken in a trial of the OX40 agonist ivuxolimab. Receptors were obtained from an adult with an advanced solid tumor such as melanoma, head and neck, liver or kidney cancer. Each CDR3 is given with its conserved first and last residue. The D gene is left open where the match is weak. Size values are once, few and many counts, or a class for expanded clones, and some rows have none.

D	V	J	size	DNA	CDR3
.	TRBV6-5	TRBJ1-2	.	TGTGCCAGCAAGGGGGGGTGGGCTAACTATGGCTACACCTTC	CASKGGWANYGYTF
TRBD2	TRBV5-6	TRBJ2-1	.	TGTGCCAGCAGCTTCGAGAGCGGGGGGGCTTCGTATGAGCAGTTCTTC	CASSFESGGASYEQFF
.	TRBV30	TRBJ1-2	.	TGTGCCTGGACAGGGCACCGTGGCTACACCTTC	CAWTGHRGYTF
.	TRBV27	TRBJ2-7	.	TGTGCCAGTTCCGGGCACGGTGCCGGAGAGCAGTACTTC	CASSGHGAGEQYF
.	TRBV2	TRBJ1-2	.	TGTGCCAGCAGTGCCAGTCTTAACTATGGCTACACCTTC	CASSASLNYGYTF
.	TRBV5-4	TRBJ1-2	.	TGTGCCAGCACAACCGGCAGTCTCTATGGCTACACCTTC	CASTTGSLYGYTF
.	TRBV5-6	TRBJ1-3	.	TGTGCCAGCAGCTTAAGGGGGGCAGGTGGAAACACCATATATTTT	CASSLRGAGGNTIYF
.	TRBV5-8	TRBJ2-5	.	TGTGCCAGCAGCTTCGACAGGTTGAGGCAAGAGACCCAGTACTTC	CASSFDRLRQETQYF
TRBD1	TRBV4-1	TRBJ1-1	.	TGCGCCAGCAGCCAAGATAGGGGGCGCGCGGGAGCTTTCTTT	CASSQDRGRAGAFF
TRBD1	TRBV7-8	TRBJ1-2	.	TGTGCCAGCAGCTTAAAGACAGGGGGCGCGAATGGCTACACCTTC	CASSLKTGGANGYTF
TRBD1	TRBV2	TRBJ1-1	.	TGTGCCAGCAGCGCCGACAGGGGTAGTGAAGCTTTCTTT	CASSADRGSEAFF
TRBD1	TRBV5-4	TRBJ1-2	.	TGTGCCAGCAGCTCGACAGGGAACTATGGCTACACCTTC	CASSSTGNYGYTF
TRBD2	TRBV7-9	TRBJ2-7	.	TGTGCCAGCAGCTTAGGAGCGGGGGGGCTATCCTACGAGCAGTACTTC	CASSLGAGGLSYEQYF
.	TRBV6-5	TRBJ1-6	.	TGTGCCGGCAGGACCGACACTAACCGTTCACCCCTCCACTTT	CAGRTDTNRSPLHF
TRBD1	TRBV7-2	TRBJ2-7	.	TGTGCCAGCAGTTACACTCGACAGGGGGGCTACGAGCAGTACTTC	CASSYTRQGGYEQYF
.	TRBV10-3	TRBJ2-7	.	TGTGCCATCAGCCCAGGAGGCAGGAGCCTCTACGAGCAGTACTTC	CAISPGGRSLYEQYF
.	TRBV19	TRBJ1-4	.	TGTGCCAGTTCAGAGGGGGGTGCAACTAATGAAAAACTGTTTTTT	CASSEGGATNEKLFF
.	TRBV25-1	TRBJ2-1	.	TGTGCCAGCAGTTCTGGACTCGGACACAATGAGCAGTTCTTC	CASSSGLGHNEQFF
TRBD1	TRBV6-6	TRBJ1-2	.	TGTGCCAGCACCCGCCCCCCGGCAGGGGGAGATGGCTACACCTTC	CASTRPPAGGDGYTF
.	TRBV30	TRBJ1-4	.	TGTGCCTGGAGTCGGCAATCTGGAAAACTGTTTTTT	CAWSRQSGKLFF
.	TRBV7-8	TRBJ2-7	.	TGTGCCAGCAGCCCCGACACAATCTCAAAGGAGCAGTACTTC	CASSPDTISKEQYF
.	TRBV6-5	TRBJ2-7	.	TGTGCCAGCAGTTATTCCGGGGGGCAGTACTTC	CASSYSGGQYF
.	TRBV11-2	TRBJ1-2	.	TGTGCCAGCAGCCTGTCGCCGGCTAACTATGGCTACACCTTC	CASSLSPANYGYTF
.	TRBV18	TRBJ2-7	few	TGTGCCAGCTCACCAAGTAGTAGGTCCGAGCAGTACTTC	CASSPSSRSEQYF
TRBD2	TRBV30	TRBJ2-3	.	TGTGCCTGGAGAAGGCTAGCGGGGAACACAGATACGCAGTATTTT	CAWRRLAGNTDTQYF
TRBD2	TRBV5-1	TRBJ2-3	.	TGCGCCAGCAGCTTTGGATTTAGCGGGACCACTAGCACAGATACGCAGTATTTT	CASSFGFSGTTSTDTQYF
.	TRBV7-9	TRBJ2-3	.	TGTGCCAGCAGCTGGGTTGCAGATACGCAGTATTTT	CASSWVADTQYF
TRBD2	TRBV2	TRBJ2-7	.	TGTGCCAGCGACACCGGGGGGGCTTACGAGCAGTACTTC	CASDTGGAYEQYF
.	TRBV7-7	TRBJ1-1	.	TGTGCTAGCAGCTTAGTGGGCGAGGTGAACACTGAAGCTTTCTTT	CASSLVGEVNTEAFF
.	TRBV11-2	TRBJ2-5	.	TGTGCCAGCAGCTTAGTCGGTTTTCGGGAGACCCAGTACTTC	CASSLVGFRETQYF
.	TRBV5-4	TRBJ1-2	.	TGTGCCAGTCACGGGTCGGGGGGTGATGGCTACACCTTC	CASHGSGGDGYTF
.	TRBV4-1	TRBJ1-6	.	TGCGCCAGCAGCCAAGAGTCAGTTCCTGGTGAGCTCCACTTT	CASSQESVPGELHF
TRBD2	TRBV7-6	TRBJ2-7	.	TGTGCCAGCAGCTTAGGGACTAGCGGGGAAACCTACGAGCAGTACTTC	CASSLGTSGETYEQYF